This T cell receptor (beta chain) emerged from a study of somatic mutations in cytotoxic T cells in rheumatoid arthritis. Overall study: Patient blood, roughly 32 ml in EDTA, was obtained immediately after diagnosis and prior to the start of any treatment. Findings and limits, study-wide: Among around 65 patients, under 10 showed a largest CD8+ clone that surpassed 20% of CD8+ cells. There was no knowledge of the antigen targets of the expanded CD8+ clones.

As regards this clone: Antigen unknown.

Measured with immunoSEQ multiplex PCR; TCRdb has only the in-frame clones, and not every one. This table has about 23,000 clones, roughly 80% appearing once. The CDR3 covers 15 residues. Germline CDR1 reads SGHNT; CDR2 reads YENEEA. Trimming stripped 1 base from V and 4 bases from J, with 12 bases between. Sequenced sample: CD8+ T cells sorted from blood. The chain uses TRBV11-3 and TRBJ2-3; TRBD2 might be the D (6 bases). The TCR originated in an adult with rheumatoid arthritis. The CDR3 nucleotides are TGTGCCAGCAGCTTAGGCGGCGGGGTCGCAGATACGCAGTATTTT. Encoded protein: CASSLGGGVADTQYF. The full variable domain, completed using reference TRBV11-3 and TRBJ2-3, is EAGVVQSPRYKIIEKKQPVAFWCNPISGHNTLYWYLQNLGQGPELLIRYENEEAVDDSQLPKDRFSAERLKGVDSTLKIQPAELGDSAVYLCASSLGGGVADTQYFGPGTRLTVL.